Below, 14 T cell receptor beta chains from the same sample are listed, as sequenced in a study of cytomegalovirus exposure and HLA in healthy donors. Use of 60 Vbeta and 13 Jbeta primers characterized the PCR. The data were produced by immunoSEQ multiplex PCR, yet TCRdb's version contains in-frame clones alone and is incomplete. The table has almost 90,000 clones, 85% seen once. Source material: PBMCs. The receptors here all came from a man aged 40-49 years in good health and CMV-seropositive.

This clone has only one observation. The genes are TRBV2 and TRBJ2-4; 8 bases are a match to TRBD1. The junction had 7 bases not matched to a gene; V was cut back by 6 bases and J by 6 bases. The CDR3 loop spans 14 amino acids. Germline V gene data show CDR1 as SNHLY and CDR2 as FYNNEI. CDR3 in DNA: TGTGCCAGCAGACAGACAGGGGTGACAAACATTCAGTACTTC. It translates to CASRQTGVTNIQYF.

This rearrangement joins TRBV19 to TRBJ2-6; tentative D call: TRBD1 (6 bases). Germline-derived CDR1 and CDR2 are LNHDA and SQIVND (reference sequence). V was shortened by 2 bases and J by 0 bases, with 20 bases between the two germline ends. The length of the CDR3 is 20 residues. CDR3 DNA sequence: TGTGCCAGTAGTATAACGCTTTCCGTCCTGACAGGCTCTGGGGCCAACGTCCTGACTTTC. It yields the protein CASSITLSVLTGSGANVLTF. The variable domain in full, completed from reference TRBV19 and TRBJ2-6, reads DGGITQSPKYLFRKEGQNVTLSCEQNLNHDAMYWYRQDPGQGLRLIYYSQIVNDFQKGDIAEGYSVSREKKESFPLTVTSAQKNPTAFYLCASSITLSVLTGSGANVLTFGAGSRLTVL.

The gene calls are TRBV5-1 and TRBJ2-7; D may be TRBD2 (6 bases). V was pared by 0 bases and J by 0 bases, with 10 bases between. CDR3 length: 15 residues. Germline V CDR1 and CDR2: SGHRS, YFSETQ. The CDR3 DNA reads as TGCGCCAGCAGCTTGGCCGGAGGGTCCTCCTACGAGCAGTACTTC. Encoded protein: CASSLAGGSSYEQYF. Full variable domain (remainder filled in from reference TRBV5-1 and TRBJ2-7): KAGVTQTPRYLIKTRGQQVTLSCSPISGHRSVSWYQQTPGQGLQFLFEYFSETQRNKGNFPGRFSGRQFSNSRSEMNVSTLELGDSALYLCASSLAGGSSYEQYFGPGTRLTVT.

The CDR3 is CASSLDKLSGHNEQFF. In nucleotides, the CDR3 is TGTGCCAGCAGCTTGGACAAACTATCTGGTCACAATGAGCAGTTCTTC. The V call is TRBV5-6, the J call TRBJ2-1; D remains unclear. This CDR3 is built from 16 residues. The V gene lost 0 bases and the J gene lost 5 bases, with 15 bases spanning the gap. From germline, CDR1 is SGHDT and CDR2 YYEEEE.

The chain employs TRBV6-1 and TRBJ2-7; D ambiguous. The CDR3 contains 13 residues. With 8 bases removed from V and 1 base from J, the gap between germline ends came to 12 bases. Germline V CDR1 and CDR2: MNHNS, SASEGT. CDR3 loop: CASSSSPSYEQYF. The CDR3 DNA sequence: TGTGCCAGCTCGAGTAGCCCATCCTACGAGCAGTACTTC.

The chain links TRBV7-9 to TRBJ2-7; 7 bases are shared with TRBD1. V dropped 4 bases and J dropped 2; count of bases not matched to a gene: 5. This CDR3 region has 14 residues. Germline V lookup: CDR1 SEHNR, CDR2 FQNEAQ (reference sequence). CDR3 nucleotides: TGTGCCAGCAGCTCATCGGGACAGCCCTACGAGCAGTACTTC. This encodes CASSSSGQPYEQYF.

The chain links TRBV11-2 to TRBJ2-5; TRBD2 aligns across 7 bases. Germline V gene lookup returns CDR1 SGHAT and CDR2 FQNNGV. The CDR3 has 15 amino acids. V lost 3 bases and J lost 5; bases outside the gene matches: 9. CDR3 in DNA: TGTGCCAGCAGCTTGAGCTGGACTAGGGCGGAGACCCAGTACTTC. Protein product: CASSLSWTRAETQYF. Together with reference TRBV11-2 and TRBJ2-5, the CDR3 gives the full variable domain: EAGVAQSPRYKIIEKRQSVAFWCNPISGHATLYWYQQILGQGPKLLIQFQNNGVVDDSQLPKDRFSAERLKGVDSTLKIQPAKLEDSAVYLCASSLSWTRAETQYFGPGTRLLVL.

The chain couples TRBV5-1 to TRBJ2-5; 10 bases align to TRBD1. This CDR3 contains 14 residues. CDR1 is SGHRS and CDR2 is YFSETQ in the germline V gene. With 7 bases clipped from V and 5 bases from J, the junction kept 8 bases outside the gene matches. The CDR3 loop reads CASSTGTGDETQYF. CDR3 DNA: TGCGCCAGCTCGACCGGGACAGGGGATGAGACCCAGTACTTC.

This clone was observed a few times. The V and J genes are TRBV6-1 and TRBJ2-7; a possible D gene is TRBD2 (6 bases). V was pared by 6 bases and J by 4 bases, with 19 bases between. The CDR3 loop spans 15 amino acids. CDR1 and CDR2 (germline): MNHNS, SASEGT. In nucleotides, the CDR3 is TGTGCCAGCAGGGGGGGAGACGCGAGTTCTTACGAGCAGTACTTC. This codes for CASRGGDASSYEQYF.

This sequence joins TRBV6-5 and TRBJ2-7; possible D gene TRBD1, 6 bases. This CDR3 spans 13 amino acids. Germline CDR1 reads MNHEY; CDR2 reads SVGAGI. Trimming took 5 bases from V and 3 from J, leaving 11 bases between them. The CDR3 here is CASSVYRVYEQYF. For the CDR3, the DNA is TGTGCCAGCAGTGTTTACAGGGTCTACGAGCAGTACTTC.

V gene TRBV18 combines with J gene TRBJ2-1; possible D gene TRBD2, 6 bases. The V and J ends lost 1 base and 8 bases respectively, with 15 bases between them. Per the germline V gene, CDR1 is KGHSH and CDR2 is LQKENI. The CDR3 covers 15 residues. The CDR3 coding sequence is TGTGCCAGCTCACCACAGGGGCTCGGGGGAGATGAGCAGTTCTTC. Translating it yields CASSPQGLGGDEQFF.

This sequence joins TRBV9 and TRBJ2-5, with D unclear. The CDR3 loop spans 15 amino acids. Between the trimmed V and J ends, which lost 0 bases and 1 base, there was a span of 10 bases. Looked up from germline, CDR1 is SGDLS and CDR2 is YYNGEE. CDR3 residues: CASSVEESAQETQYF. The CDR3 DNA reads as TGTGCCAGCAGCGTAGAGGAGAGCGCCCAAGAGACCCAGTACTTC.

The chain combines TRBV19 with TRBJ1-1, with 8 bases aligning to TRBD1. The J segment lost 5 bases and the V segment lost 4 bases, leaving 6 bases of the junction unmatched. Looked up from germline, CDR1 is LNHDA and CDR2 is SQIVND (reference sequence). This CDR3 is 14 amino acids long. CDR3 bases: TGTGCCAGTAGTAGACAGGGGCGCTGGACTGAAGCTTTCTTT. Residues: CASSRQGRWTEAFF. The whole variable domain, filled in from reference TRBV19 and TRBJ1-1, reads DGGITQSPKYLFRKEGQNVTLSCEQNLNHDAMYWYRQDPGQGLRLIYYSQIVNDFQKGDIAEGYSVSREKKESFPLTVTSAQKNPTAFYLCASSRQGRWTEAFFGQGTRLTVV.

V and J are TRBV6-5 and TRBJ2-7; 10 positions match TRBD1. Looked up from germline, CDR1 is MNHEY and CDR2 is SVGAGI. Trimming removed 6 bases from V and 6 bases from J; junction bases left unmatched: 2. The CDR3 sequence is 12 residues long. This CDR3 reads CASSGTGAEQYF. CDR3 in DNA: TGTGCCAGCAGCGGGACAGGGGCCGAGCAGTACTTC.